This T cell receptor (beta chain) was recorded in a study of T-cell memory formation after mild COVID-19. Overall study findings and caveats: The finding that pre-infection memory included some responding clones suggested that cross-reactive memory joined.

TCRdb re-called the 5' RACE reads with MiXCR, one entry per CDR3 protein. The table lists over 6,500 distinct CDR3 sequences, approximately 31% of them singletons. Germline CDR1 is ENHRY and CDR2 is SYGVKD. Trimming shortened V by 6 bases and J by 5 bases, and 15 bases separated the two germline ends. The CDR3 length is 14 residues. This clonotype came up many times. Its specificity is not known. The chain joins TRBV10-3 to TRBJ2-3; possibly TRBD2 for D (6 bases). This receptor was obtained from an adult woman who had mild COVID-19 (a few samples of this study predate the infection). Cell type and time point are not known. The sample comprised PBMCs or a T cell subset sorted from them (not recorded which). The CDR3 DNA reads TGTGCCATCAGCGACCGGGGACTTGAAGATACGCAGTATTTT. It translates to CAISDRGLEDTQYF.